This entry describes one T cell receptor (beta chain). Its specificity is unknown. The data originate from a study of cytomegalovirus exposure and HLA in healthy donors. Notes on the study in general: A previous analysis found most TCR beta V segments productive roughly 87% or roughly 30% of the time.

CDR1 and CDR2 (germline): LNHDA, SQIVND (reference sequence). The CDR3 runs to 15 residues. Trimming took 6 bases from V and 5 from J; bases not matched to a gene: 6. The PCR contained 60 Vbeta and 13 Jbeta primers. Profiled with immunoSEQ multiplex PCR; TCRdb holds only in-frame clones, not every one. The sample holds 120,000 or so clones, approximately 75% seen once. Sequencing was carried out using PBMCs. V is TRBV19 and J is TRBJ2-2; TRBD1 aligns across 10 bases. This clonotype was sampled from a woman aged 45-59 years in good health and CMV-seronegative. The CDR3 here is CASRLTGGATGELFF. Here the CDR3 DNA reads TGTGCCAGTAGACTGACAGGGGGCGCGACCGGGGAGCTGTTTTTT.